The 13 T cell receptor beta chains below all came from one sample that was sequenced in a study of shared clonotypes between healthy human individuals. Produced via immunoSEQ multiplex PCR; TCRdb's table is partial and in-frame only. The sample shows about 480,000 clones, approximately 85% of them seen only once. The sequencing input was PBMCs. These receptors were obtained from a woman in her 40s in good health. Some clones in this sample may be carry-over from other donors' samples.

The chain joins TRBV30 to TRBJ1-1; 10 bases match TRBD1. Germline CDR1 is GTSNPN and CDR2 is SVGIG (reference sequence). With 2 bases clipped from V and 4 bases from J, the junction kept 7 bases outside the gene matches. The CDR3 sequence is 15 residues long. For the CDR3, the DNA is TGTGCCTGGAGTATCGCAGGGACAGGGGCCACTGAAGCTTTCTTT. It specifies CAWSIAGTGATEAFF.

The chain links TRBV28 to TRBJ1-2; D uncertain. Trimming removed 3 bases from V and 4 bases from J, with 9 bases in between. Germline V gene sequence: CDR1 MDHEN, CDR2 SYDVKM. The CDR3 spans 13 residues. In DNA, the CDR3 is TGTGCCAGCAGTTTTTCATTCTCCTATGGCTACACCTTC. This encodes CASSFSFSYGYTF.

This clone was counted once. This sequence joins TRBV7-9 and TRBJ2-7, with a possible D match to TRBD1 (6 bases). This CDR3 is 15 amino acids long. CDR1 and CDR2 (germline): SEHNR, FQNEAQ (reference sequence). With 1 base removed from V and 3 bases from J, the gap between germline ends came to 13 bases. Here the CDR3 reads CASSLGTVISYEQYF. The CDR3 region has the DNA TGTGCCAGCAGCTTAGGGACAGTTATCAGCTACGAGCAGTACTTC.

The gene calls are TRBV28 and TRBJ1-1; TRBD1 agrees at 7 bases. This CDR3 is built from 17 residues. CDR1 is MDHEN, CDR2 SYDVKM, per germline. V shed 2 bases and J 1 base; nucleotides not matched to a gene: 10. Written as DNA, the CDR3 is TGTGCCAGCAGTTTAAATTGGGACAGCCGGGGGAACACTGAAGCTTTCTTT. Residues: CASSLNWDSRGNTEAFF.

This clone was observed a single time. The gene calls are TRBV18 and TRBJ1-2; no clear D. V lost 6 bases and J 4 bases, leaving 9 bases between the germline ends. This CDR3 comprises 12 residues. Per germline, CDR1 KGHSH and CDR2 LQKENI. The CDR3 region is CASSGRSYGYTF. In DNA, the CDR3 is TGTGCCAGCTCGGGGAGGAGCTATGGCTACACCTTC.

The gene calls are TRBV2 and TRBJ2-3; possibly TRBD1 for D (6 bases). Germline lookup yields CDR1 SNHLY and CDR2 FYNNEI. This CDR3 is built from 14 residues. The ends were cut back, 5 bases at V and 1 base at J, with 10 bases in the middle. Written as DNA, the CDR3 is TGTGCCAGCAGTACTAACAGGGGCACAGATACGCAGTATTTT. Amino acid sequence: CASSTNRGTDTQYF.

The chain employs TRBV28 and TRBJ1-2; a possible D gene is TRBD1 (5 bases). Germline V gene data show CDR1 as MDHEN and CDR2 as SYDVKM. The length of the CDR3 is 12 residues. The CDR3 region is CASKGPSLGYTF. CDR3 bases: TGTGCGTCTAAGGGACCCTCTCTCGGCTACACCTTC.

This clone was seen more than once but under ten times. The chain recombines TRBV6-1 with TRBJ1-1; D remains unclear. V lost 4 bases and J lost 1, with 4 bases in between. This CDR3 has 12 residues. The germline gives CDR1 MNHNS, CDR2 SASEGT. CDR3 nucleotides: TGTGCCAGCAGTGTTAGGAACACTGAAGCTTTCTTT. Translated: CASSVRNTEAFF.

The rearrangement uses TRBV11-3 and TRBJ2-7; D gene ambiguous. V lost 5 bases and J lost 1, with 9 bases in between. CDR1 and CDR2 (germline): SGHNT, YENEEA. The CDR3 contains 13 residues. The CDR3 loop is CASSRVPSYEQYF. Here the CDR3 DNA reads TGTGCCAGCAGCCGAGTGCCTTCCTACGAGCAGTACTTC.

This clone came up once. The chain is built from TRBV4-1 and TRBJ2-5; 9 bases line up with TRBD2. With the DNA end fitting TRBJ2-7 better, the J assignment may be wrong. The CDR3 contains 16 residues. The germline CDR1 and CDR2 sequences are MGHRA and YSYEKL. The CDR3 protein is CASSKISGGTFYEQYF. CDR3 in DNA: TGCGCCAGCAGCAAGATTAGCGGGGGAACCTTCTACGAGCAGTACTTC.

V and J are TRBV28 and TRBJ1-2; 10 positions agree with TRBD1. Germline CDR1 is MDHEN and CDR2 is SYDVKM. The CDR3 has 14 amino acids. Trimming at V came to 6 bases and at J to 4 bases, leaving 5 bases not matched to a gene. The CDR3 sequence is CASRTGGEGYGYTF. The CDR3 DNA sequence: TGTGCCAGCAGGACAGGGGGCGAGGGCTATGGCTACACCTTC.

A word on this clone: Just one base apart from a much larger clone, this may be a read error. The chain uses TRBV7-3 and TRBJ2-2; unclear D gene. CDR3 length: 12 residues. Trimming cost V 2 bases and J 5 bases, with 3 bases left between them. Germline V gives CDR1 SGHTA, CDR2 FQGTGA. The CDR3 region is CASSLGTGELFF. The CDR3, as DNA: TGTGCCAGCAGCTTAGGTACCGGGGAGCTGTTTTTT.

V is TRBV11-2 and J is TRBJ2-7, with TRBD2 matching 9 bases. This CDR3 spans 14 amino acids. CDR1 and CDR2 (germline): SGHAT, FQNNGV. Trimming took 5 bases from V and 5 from J; bases not matched to a gene: 7. The CDR3 DNA sequence: TGTGCCAGCAGCCCTGCGGGACTAGCTAACGAGCAGTACTTC. As protein: CASSPAGLANEQYF.